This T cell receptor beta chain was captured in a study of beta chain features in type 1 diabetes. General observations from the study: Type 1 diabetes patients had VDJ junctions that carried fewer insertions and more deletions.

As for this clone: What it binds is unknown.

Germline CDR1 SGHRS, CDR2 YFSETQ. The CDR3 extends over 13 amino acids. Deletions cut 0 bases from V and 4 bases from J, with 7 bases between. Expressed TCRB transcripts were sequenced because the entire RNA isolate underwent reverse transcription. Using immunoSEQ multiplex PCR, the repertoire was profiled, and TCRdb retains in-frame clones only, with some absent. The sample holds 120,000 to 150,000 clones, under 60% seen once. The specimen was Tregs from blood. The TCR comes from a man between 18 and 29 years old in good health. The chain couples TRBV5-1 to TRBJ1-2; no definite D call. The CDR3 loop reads CASSLDVFYGYTF. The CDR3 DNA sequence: TGCGCCAGCAGCTTGGATGTATTCTATGGCTACACCTTC.